Here is one T cell receptor (beta chain) with its context. Its specificity is unknown. Sequence at one end of the junction differs from germline and may be a read error. This specimen belongs to a study of T cells in Graves' hyperthyroidism and ophthalmopathy. The CDR3 regions of TCR beta were amplified from RNA transcripts. The HTBI primer set drove a first-round RT-PCR of the TCR CDR3. TCRdb re-called the multiplex PCR reads with MiXCR, one entry per CDR3 protein. The sample lists fewer than 250,000 distinct CDR3 sequences; around 25% were seen once. Study conclusions and caveats: Stable hyperthyroidism was told apart from ophthalmopathy by a model built on 13 V-J features. Before onset, by a median of about seven months, the model predicted ophthalmopathy. The majority of expanded thyroid clonotypes above 0.001 also appeared in blood.

The CDR3 is made up of 11 amino acids. The germline V gene has CDR1 DFQATT and CDR2 SNEGSKA (reference sequence). The receptor's source is a woman between 40 and 50 years old with Graves' ophthalmopathy. The genes are TRBV20-1 and TRBJ1-2; tentatively, D is TRBD1 (6 bases). The sample taken for sequencing was blood. CDR3 coding DNA: TGCAGTGGTAGGGGGTCCTATGGCTACAACTTC. It translates to CSGRGSYGYNF.